This T cell receptor (beta chain) stems from a study of identical twins. The germline gives CDR1 WSHSY, CDR2 SAAADI. The CDR3 spans 15 residues. V lost 2 bases, J lost 0 bases, and 11 bases lay in between. Findings of the study overall: Sequences that were beta out-of-frame showed weaker excess twin sharing.

One entry per CDR3 protein, called by TCRdb with MiXCR from the 5' RACE reads. Seen here are nearly 250,000 distinct CDR3 sequences, approximately 7% observed once, and the top ten hold roughly 3.9%. As to this clonotype: Its antigen is unidentified.

These data also featured in a second study, about yellow fever vaccine responses in identical twins.

The sequencing sample was made of memory (CD45RO+) T cells sorted from blood. The sequence was obtained from a woman between 18 and 29 years old in good health. The V and J genes are TRBV10-2 and TRBJ2-7; possible D gene TRBD1, 6 bases. The CDR3 reads CASSEPAGASYEQYV. Here the CDR3 DNA reads TGCGCCAGCAGTGAGCCGGCAGGGGCCTCCTACGAGCAGTACGTC.